These 28 T cell receptor beta chains were all obtained from the same sample, sequenced in a study of blood T cell repertoires in COVID-19. Clones were sequenced by immunoSEQ multiplex PCR, and TCRdb holds only the in-frame ones, with some missing. Counted here are 90,000 to 110,000 clones, approximately 83% occurring once; the ten biggest clones make up roughly 4.2%. Material for sequencing was peripheral blood. These receptors were taken from a man aged 45-65 years with acute or convalescent COVID-19.

The genes are TRBV14 and TRBJ1-1; D uncertain. The CDR3 has 15 residues. From germline, CDR1 is SGHDN and CDR2 FVKESK. V was cut by 0 bases and J by 7 bases, with 15 bases left in between. The CDR3 protein is CASSQEGSSTYEAFF. CDR3 bases: TGTGCCAGCAGCCAAGAGGGGAGCAGTACCTATGAAGCTTTCTTT.

V gene TRBV5-1 combines with J gene TRBJ1-4; D unclear. Per the germline V gene, CDR1 is SGHRS and CDR2 is YFSETQ. This CDR3 region has 16 residues. V was trimmed by 0 bases and J by 3 bases, leaving 12 bases between them. CDR3 sequence reads: CASSLVPGRANEKLFF. DNA for the CDR3: TGCGCCAGCAGCTTGGTGCCCGGGCGGGCTAATGAAAAACTGTTTTTT.

The V call is TRBV4-2, the J call TRBJ1-2; a weak D match, TRBD1 (5 bases). The CDR3 is 11 amino acids. V lost 5 bases and J 7 bases, leaving 8 bases between the germline ends. Germline CDR1 is LGHNA and CDR2 is YNFKEQ. The CDR3 DNA sequence: TGTGCCAGCAGCTATAGGGGTGGCTACACCTTC. As protein: CASSYRGGYTF.

The genes are TRBV11-2 and TRBJ2-7; 9 bases line up with TRBD1. The V gene's germline CDR1 is SGHAT and CDR2 FQNNGV. The ends lost 1 base at V and 5 bases at J; junction bases unmatched: 6. CDR3 size: 15 residues. The CDR3 bases are TGTGCCAGCAGCTTAGCTTGGACAGGGGAACACGAGCAGTACTTC. Amino acid sequence: CASSLAWTGEHEQYF. Full variable domain (missing parts from reference TRBV11-2 and TRBJ2-7): EAGVAQSPRYKIIEKRQSVAFWCNPISGHATLYWYQQILGQGPKLLIQFQNNGVVDDSQLPKDRFSAERLKGVDSTLKIQPAKLEDSAVYLCASSLAWTGEHEQYFGPGTRLTVT.

The chain combines TRBV15 with TRBJ1-5; D is ambiguous. Between the trimmed V and J ends, which lost 3 bases and 7 bases, there was a span of 13 bases. CDR3 size: 14 residues. Per the germline V gene, CDR1 is LNHNV and CDR2 is YYDKDF (reference sequence). For the CDR3, the DNA is TGTGCCACCAGCAGGACATGGAAAGGACAGCCCCAGCATTTT. Amino acids: CATSRTWKGQPQHF.

The V call is TRBV3-1 (or the pseudogene TRBV3-2), the J call TRBJ1-6, with a tentative D call TRBD1 (6 bases). CDR1 and CDR2 (germline): LGHDT, YNNKEL (reference sequence). Trimming stripped 4 bases from V and 8 bases from J, with 12 bases between. CDR3 length: 14 amino acids. The CDR3 nucleotides are TGTGCCAGCAGCCCCGGACAGAAATATTCACCCCTCCACTTT. This sequence encodes CASSPGQKYSPLHF.

The chain links TRBV14 to TRBJ1-3; tentative D call: TRBD1 (5 bases). V was trimmed by 1 base and J by 0 bases, leaving 10 bases between them. Germline CDR1 reads SGHDN; CDR2 reads FVKESK. The CDR3 consists of 16 residues. The CDR3 DNA reads TGTGCCAGCAGCCAAGCCCAGGGCCCCTCTGGAAACACCATATATTTT. Its translation is CASSQAQGPSGNTIYF. Based on the CDR3 plus reference TRBV14 and TRBJ1-3, the full variable domain is EAGVTQFPSHSVIEKGQTVTLRCDPISGHDNLYWYRRVMGKEIKFLLHFVKESKQDESGMPNNRFLAERTGGTYSTLKVQPAELEDSGVYFCASSQAQGPSGNTIYFGEGSWLTVV.

The chain couples TRBV2 to TRBJ1-6, with 7 bases identical to TRBD1. This CDR3 has 15 amino acids. Germline CDR1 is SNHLY and CDR2 is FYNNEI. Germline trimming cut 2 bases from V and 10 bases from J; bases unmatched to any gene: 8. CDR3 residues: CASSELQGGESPLHF. Written as DNA, the CDR3 is TGTGCCAGCAGTGAATTGCAGGGGGGTGAGTCACCCCTCCACTTT.

V gene TRBV15 combines with J gene TRBJ2-5; a possible D gene is TRBD2 (7 bases). Trimming shortened V by 7 bases and J by 5 bases, and 20 bases separated the two germline ends. Germline V CDR1 and CDR2: LNHNV, YYDKDF (reference sequence). This CDR3 is 15 amino acids long. Written as DNA, the CDR3 is TGTGCCACCAACTCGAGGGCGGGGGCCGAGGAGACCCAGTACTTC. This translates into CATNSRAGAEETQYF.

The sample holds one count of this clone. The V and J genes are TRBV18 and TRBJ2-1; no clear D. Germline loops: CDR1 KGHSH, CDR2 LQKENI. The CDR3 covers 16 residues. V was shortened by 0 bases and J by 0 bases, with 9 bases between the two germline ends. CDR3 nucleotide sequence: TGTGCCAGCTCACCACCAGCTCTGAGCTCCTACAATGAGCAGTTCTTC. This gives the protein CASSPPALSSYNEQFF.

The chain employs TRBV18 and TRBJ2-3; 7 nucleotides match TRBD2. Per germline, CDR1 KGHSH and CDR2 LQKENI. V gave up 5 bases and J gave up 1 base; unmatched junction bases: 9. CDR3 length: 16 amino acids. The CDR3 protein is CASSSYSRGGTDTQYF. DNA for the CDR3: TGTGCCAGCTCATCTTACAGTCGGGGGGGCACAGATACGCAGTATTTT.

The chain couples TRBV4-1 to TRBJ2-1; 9 bases are shared with TRBD2. This CDR3 contains 17 residues. With V trimmed by 3 bases and J by 7 bases, 13 bases remained unmatched. CDR1 is MGHRA and CDR2 is YSYEKL in the germline V gene. The CDR3 region is CASSHPPAGGPDNEQFF. For the CDR3, the DNA is TGCGCCAGCAGCCACCCCCCGGCGGGAGGGCCTGATAATGAGCAGTTCTTC.

V is TRBV11-2 and J is TRBJ2-7; no clear D gene. From germline, CDR1 is SGHAT and CDR2 FQNNGV. V dropped 0 bases and J dropped 3 bases, with 12 bases sitting between them. The CDR3 loop spans 15 amino acids. CDR3 bases: TGTGCCAGCAGCTTAGAGCGAGGCCACCACTACGAGCAGTACTTC. Amino acids: CASSLERGHHYEQYF. The variable domain in full, completed from reference TRBV11-2 and TRBJ2-7, reads EAGVAQSPRYKIIEKRQSVAFWCNPISGHATLYWYQQILGQGPKLLIQFQNNGVVDDSQLPKDRFSAERLKGVDSTLKIQPAKLEDSAVYLCASSLERGHHYEQYFGPGTRLTVT.

The CDR3 reads CASSSSFDTRSQPQHF. The CDR3 DNA reads as TGTGCCAGCAGTTCCTCCTTTGACACTAGGAGCCAGCCCCAGCATTTT. The chain uses TRBV2 and TRBJ1-5; unclear D gene. Trimming removed 5 bases at V and 7 bases at J, with 21 bases between. CDR3 size: 16 residues. In germline, CDR1 is SNHLY, CDR2 FYNNEI.

The rearrangement links TRBV19 to TRBJ1-1; D is possibly TRBD1 (6 bases). CDR1 and CDR2 (germline): LNHDA, SQIVND (reference sequence). V lost 5 bases and J lost 1, with 20 bases in between. The length of the CDR3 is 17 residues. CDR3 loop: CASSLQQGERWNTEAFF. The CDR3, as DNA: TGTGCCAGTAGTCTCCAACAGGGCGAACGGTGGAACACTGAAGCTTTCTTT.

The gene calls are TRBV7-2 and TRBJ2-7; TRBD2 agrees at 11 bases. Per germline, CDR1 SGHTA and CDR2 FQGNSA. Trimming removed 5 bases from V and 3 bases from J; junction bases left unmatched: 9. CDR3 length equals 16 residues. The CDR3 nucleotides are TGTGCCAGCAGCCCAGGGACTAGCGGAGATCTCTACGAGCAGTACTTC. Amino acid sequence: CASSPGTSGDLYEQYF.

The J gene is TRBJ1-1, the V gene TRBV19, with D possibly being TRBD1 (6 bases). The V end lost 7 bases, the J end lost 4 bases, and 13 bases lay between the germline ends. Germline V gene sequence: CDR1 LNHDA, CDR2 SQIVND (reference sequence). The CDR3 contains 13 residues. For the CDR3, the DNA is TGTGCCAGTAATCAGGGGAGAGGCACTGAAGCTTTCTTT. It translates to CASNQGRGTEAFF.

The CDR3 is CASQGLAGGQSSYNEQFF. CDR3 bases: TGTGCCAGCCAGGGACTAGCGGGAGGACAGAGCTCCTACAATGAGCAGTTCTTC. This chain uses TRBV28 with TRBJ2-1; 15 bases map to TRBD2. Losses at the gene ends were 8 bases for V and 0 bases for J; bases not matched to a gene: 8. CDR3 length: 18 residues. CDR1 is MDHEN and CDR2 is SYDVKM in the germline V gene.

This chain links TRBV7-6 with TRBJ1-1; unclear D gene. This CDR3 contains 16 residues. The V gene's germline CDR1 is SGHVS and CDR2 FNYEAQ. With 0 bases removed from V and 0 bases from J, the gap between germline ends came to 11 bases. CDR3 nucleotide sequence: TGTGCCAGCAGCTTAGCGGCAGGAAAATTGAACACTGAAGCTTTCTTT. Amino acid sequence: CASSLAAGKLNTEAFF.

The V gene is TRBV5-5, the J gene TRBJ1-6, with D uncertain. The CDR3 contains 15 residues. Germline CDR1 and CDR2: SGHKS and YYEKEE (reference sequence). Trimming removed 0 bases at V and 9 bases at J, with 13 bases between. CDR3 bases: TGTGCCAGCAGCTTGGATGGAGGGAGTACTTCACCCCTCCACTTT. Amino acids: CASSLDGGSTSPLHF.

J is TRBJ2-3 and V is TRBV3-1 (or the pseudogene TRBV3-2); no reliable D call. Trimming left V 5 bases short and J 0 bases short, with 6 bases between. The length of the CDR3 is 13 residues. Germline-derived CDR1 and CDR2 are LGHDT and YNNKEL (reference sequence). The CDR3 region is CASSMTSTDTQYF. DNA for the CDR3: TGTGCCAGCAGCATGACTAGCACAGATACGCAGTATTTT.

This chain joins TRBV9 and TRBJ2-2; D might be TRBD1 (6 bases). Germline assignment: CDR1 SGDLS and CDR2 YYNGEE. CDR3 size: 14 residues. Trimming cost V 1 base and J 4 bases, with 8 bases left between them. The CDR3 DNA sequence: TGTGCCAGCAGCGTAAGGGGGACCACCGGGGAGCTGTTTTTT. Its protein product is CASSVRGTTGELFF.

The genes are TRBV19 and TRBJ2-5, with TRBD1 matching over 8 bases. V shed 7 bases, J shed 5 bases, and the junction held 9 bases outside the gene matches. The CDR3 contains 14 residues. Looked up from germline, CDR1 is LNHDA and CDR2 is SQIVND (reference sequence). The CDR3 coding sequence is TGTGCCAGTACAGGGGGCTCGTATTGGGAGACCCAGTACTTC. Translated, it gives CASTGGSYWETQYF. The entire variable domain, with the rest obtained from reference TRBV19 and TRBJ2-5, is as follows: DGGITQSPKYLFRKEGQNVTLSCEQNLNHDAMYWYRQDPGQGLRLIYYSQIVNDFQKGDIAEGYSVSREKKESFPLTVTSAQKNPTAFYLCASTGGSYWETQYFGPGTRLLVL.

This rearrangement joins TRBV5-4 to TRBJ1-2, with 7 bases fitting TRBD1. Germline V lookup: CDR1 SGHNT, CDR2 YYREEE (reference sequence). Trimming took 0 bases from V and 3 from J; bases not matched to a gene: 14. There are 18 residues in the CDR3. The CDR3 loop is CASSLATGASGGDYGYTF. Written as DNA, the CDR3 is TGTGCCAGCAGCTTGGCTACAGGGGCATCCGGGGGTGACTATGGCTACACCTTC.

About this clone: One end of the junction is discordant with germline, which a read error may explain. The V gene is TRBV6-5, the J gene TRBJ2-7, with a tentative D call TRBD1 (6 bases). Germline V CDR1 and CDR2: MNHEY, SVGAGI. The CDR3 spans 13 residues. The CDR3 is CAGSTGHGYEQYF. The CDR3 DNA is TGTGCCGGCAGTACGGGACACGGCTACGAGCAGTACTTC.

There are many counts of this clone. The CDR3 spells CASSQGQGTYEQYF. DNA of the CDR3: TGTGCCAGCAGCCAAGGACAGGGAACCTACGAGCAGTACTTC. The chain links TRBV3-1 (or the pseudogene TRBV3-2) to TRBJ2-7; TRBD1 agrees at 7 bases. CDR3 length: 14 amino acids. The V gene's germline CDR1 is LGHDT and CDR2 YNNKEL (reference sequence). V trimming: 1 base; J trimming: 2 bases; junction bases outside the gene matches: 2.

The chain recombines TRBV30 with TRBJ1-4; D is unclear. V lost 3 bases, J lost 0 bases, and 14 bases lay in between. The CDR3 sequence is 16 residues long. The V gene's germline CDR1 is GTSNPN and CDR2 SVGIG (reference sequence). The CDR3 nucleotides read TGTGCCTGGAGCGTATCTTCCCCTGCAACTAATGAAAAACTGTTTTTT. Translation gives CAWSVSSPATNEKLFF.

The CDR3 DNA sequence: TGTGCCAGCAGATGGGCCGGACTAGCGGGAGCCCTCAATGAGCAGTTCTTC. This codes for CASRWAGLAGALNEQFF. This sequence joins TRBV27 and TRBJ2-1; 13 bases match TRBD2. With V trimmed by 6 bases and J by 6 bases, 11 bases remained unmatched. The germline gives CDR1 MNHEY, CDR2 SMNVEV (reference sequence). This CDR3 comprises 17 residues.